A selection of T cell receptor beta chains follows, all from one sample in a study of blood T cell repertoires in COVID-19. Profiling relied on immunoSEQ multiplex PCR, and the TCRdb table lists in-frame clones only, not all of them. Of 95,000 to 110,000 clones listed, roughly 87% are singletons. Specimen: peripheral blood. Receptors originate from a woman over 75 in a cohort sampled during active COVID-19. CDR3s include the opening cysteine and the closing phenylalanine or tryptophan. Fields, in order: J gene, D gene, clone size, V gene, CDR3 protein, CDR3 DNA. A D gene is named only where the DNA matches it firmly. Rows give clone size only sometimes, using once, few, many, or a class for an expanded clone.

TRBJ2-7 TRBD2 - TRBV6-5 CASSYSQRGAYEQYF TGTGCCAGCAGTTACTCTCAGCGGGGGGCCTACGAGCAGTACTTC
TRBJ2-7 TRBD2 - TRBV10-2 CATHSGGVSHEQYF TGCGCCACACACTCGGGGGGGGTGAGTCACGAGCAGTACTTC
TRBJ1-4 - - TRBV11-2 CASSLASQPGGLFF TGTGCCAGCAGCTTAGCTTCACAACCCGGGGGTCTGTTTTTT
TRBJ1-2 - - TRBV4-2 CASRTRDTDPGYGYTF TGTGCCAGCAGAACCCGGGACACTGATCCCGGCTATGGCTACACCTTC
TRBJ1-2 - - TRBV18 CASSLQGGGYTF TGTGCCAGCTCGCTACAGGGTGGGGGCTACACCTTC
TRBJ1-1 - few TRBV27 CASSRGEGRAEAFF TGTGCCAGCAGTAGAGGCGAGGGAAGGGCTGAAGCTTTCTTT
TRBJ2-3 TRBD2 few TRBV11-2 CASRLADHTDTQYF TGTGCCAGCCGGCTAGCGGACCACACAGATACGCAGTATTTT
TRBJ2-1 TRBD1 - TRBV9 CASSPGQRVNEQFF TGTGCCAGTTCTCCGGGACAGAGGGTAAATGAGCAGTTCTTC
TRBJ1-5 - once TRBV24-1 CATSDTLGGQPQHF TGTGCCACCAGTGATACGCTCGGGGGTCAGCCCCAGCATTTT
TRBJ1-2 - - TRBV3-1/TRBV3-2 CASSQGLTSTPVDGYTF TGTGCCAGCAGTCAGGGGCTGACTAGCACTCCCGTGGATGGCTACACCTTC
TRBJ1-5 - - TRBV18 CASSPTGLGGGNQPQHF TGTGCCAGCTCGCCTACAGGGCTTGGGGGGGGGAATCAGCCCCAGCATTTT
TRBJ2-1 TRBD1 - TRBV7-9 CASSPATRTGGNEQFF TGTGCCAGCAGCCCAGCCACCCGAACAGGGGGCAATGAGCAGTTCTTC
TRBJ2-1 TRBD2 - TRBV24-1 CATVAGGGNEQFF TGTGCCACGGTAGCGGGAGGCGGGAATGAGCAGTTCTTC
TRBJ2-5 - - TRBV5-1 CASSLSGRETQYF TGCGCCAGCAGCTTGAGCGGGCGGGAGACCCAGTACTTC
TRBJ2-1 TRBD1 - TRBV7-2 CASSPVQGVSYNEQFF TGTGCCAGCAGCCCAGTCCAGGGGGTATCCTACAATGAGCAGTTCTTC
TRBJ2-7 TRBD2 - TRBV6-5 CATTAGGRYEQYF TGTGCCACCACCGCGGGAGGTAGATACGAGCAGTACTTC
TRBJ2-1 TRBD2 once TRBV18 CASSLAGGPYNEQFF TGTGCCAGCTCCCTAGCGGGAGGGCCCTACAATGAGCAGTTCTTC
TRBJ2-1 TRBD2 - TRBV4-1 CASSPRTSGRSYNEQFF TGCGCCAGCAGCCCTCGGACTAGCGGGCGCTCCTACAATGAGCAGTTCTTC
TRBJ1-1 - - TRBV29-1 CSGRTDPNTEAFF TGCAGCGGACGGACAGACCCGAACACTGAAGCTTTCTTT
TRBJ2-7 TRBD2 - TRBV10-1 CASRGGEKRGTPDEQYF TGCGCCAGCAGGGGGGGGGAAAAGCGGGGAACTCCCGACGAGCAGTACTTC
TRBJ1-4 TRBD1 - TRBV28 CASSFRTGGEEKLFF TGTGCCAGCAGTTTTCGAACAGGGGGTGAGGAAAAACTGTTTTTT
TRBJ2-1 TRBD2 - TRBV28 CASGGEGSRFF TGTGCCAGCGGGGGGGAAGGGTCTAGGTTCTTC
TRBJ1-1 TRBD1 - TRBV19 CASTLDRALNTEAFF TGTGCCAGCACGCTGGACAGGGCACTGAACACTGAAGCTTTCTTT
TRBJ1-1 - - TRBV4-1 CASSPTRDTEAFF TGCGCCAGCAGCCCTACTCGGGACACTGAAGCTTTCTTT
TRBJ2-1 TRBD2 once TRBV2 CASTGLVSTNEQFF TGTGCCAGCACGGGACTAGTAAGCACCAATGAGCAGTTCTTC
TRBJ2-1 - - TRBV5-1 CASSGTGDNSYNEQFF TGCGCCAGCAGCGGAACGGGGGATAACTCCTACAATGAGCAGTTCTTC
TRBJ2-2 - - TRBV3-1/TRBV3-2 CASSQESGNTGELFF TGTGCCAGCAGCCAAGAAAGTGGCAACACCGGGGAGCTGTTTTTT
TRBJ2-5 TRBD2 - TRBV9 CASSLAALQETQYF TGTGCCAGTTCACTAGCGGCACTTCAAGAGACCCAGTACTTC
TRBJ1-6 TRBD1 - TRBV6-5 CASSTGAPGRTPLHF TGTGCCAGCAGTACAGGGGCCCCGGGGCGGACACCCCTCCACTTT
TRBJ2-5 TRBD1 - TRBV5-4 CASSSGQGLMETQYF TGTGCCAGCAGCTCCGGACAGGGCCTTATGGAGACCCAGTACTTC
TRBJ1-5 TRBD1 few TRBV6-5 CASSPQGGNQPQHF TGTGCCAGCAGCCCCCAGGGGGGCAATCAGCCCCAGCATTTT
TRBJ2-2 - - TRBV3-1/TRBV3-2 CASSRFREHTGELFF TGTGCCAGCAGCCGATTCCGGGAACACACCGGGGAGCTGTTTTTT
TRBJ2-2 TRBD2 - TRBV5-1 CASSLLAGGSLAGELFF TGCGCCAGCAGCTTGCTAGCGGGAGGATCTCTGGCCGGGGAGCTGTTTTTT
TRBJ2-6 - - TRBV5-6 CASSLYGSGANVLTF TGTGCCAGCAGCTTGTACGGCTCTGGGGCCAACGTCCTGACTTTC
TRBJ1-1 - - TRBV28 CAIQGNTEAFF TGTGCCATCCAGGGGAACACTGAAGCTTTCTTT
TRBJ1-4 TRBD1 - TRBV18 CASSPPRQGEGEKLFF TGTGCCAGCTCACCACCTCGACAGGGCGAAGGTGAAAAACTGTTTTTT
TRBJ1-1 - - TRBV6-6 CASSYSGGATEAFF TGTGCCAGCAGTTACTCAGGAGGCGCGACTGAAGCTTTCTTT
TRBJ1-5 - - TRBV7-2 CASSLSGDQPQHF TGTGCCAGCAGCTTAAGCGGAGACCAGCCCCAGCATTTT
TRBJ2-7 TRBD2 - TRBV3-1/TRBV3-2 CASSPPGGEQYF TGTGCCAGCAGCCCGCCGGGGGGTGAGCAGTACTTC
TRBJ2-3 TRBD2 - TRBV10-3 CAINSGGQADTQYF TGTGCCATTAACTCGGGGGGGCAGGCAGATACGCAGTATTTT
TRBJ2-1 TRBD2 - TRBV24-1 CATSDVAGGDEQFF TGTGCCACCAGTGACGTAGCGGGGGGCGATGAGCAGTTCTTC